Below, 27 T cell receptor beta chains from the same sample are listed, as sequenced in a study of T cell changes during pregnancy in multiple sclerosis. TCRdb's copy holds only in-frame clones and misses some; the assay was immunoSEQ multiplex PCR. The data contain around 56,000 clones, over 75% of them singletons. This specimen consisted of peripheral blood, obtained in the first trimester of pregnancy. The source of these receptors is a female donor in good health, enrolled as a control in a pregnancy study.

This chain connects TRBV11-2 to TRBJ2-7; 12 bases fit TRBD1. This CDR3 region has 16 residues. The V segment lost 5 bases and the J segment 7 bases; nucleotides outside the gene matches: 12. Germline V lookup: CDR1 SGHAT, CDR2 FQNNGV. The CDR3 spells CASSRFPGQGAREQYF. The CDR3 DNA follows: TGTGCCAGCAGCCGATTCCCGGGACAGGGGGCGCGAGAGCAGTACTTC.

This clone was detected only once. The rearrangement uses TRBV4-2 and TRBJ1-4; no clear D. Deletions cut 1 base from V and 1 base from J, with 10 bases between. The CDR3 covers 16 residues. Germline values: CDR1 LGHNA, CDR2 YNFKEQ. In DNA form, the CDR3 reads TGTGCCAGCAGCCAAGCGGGAGGAAGAACTAATGAAAAACTGTTTTTT. It translates to CASSQAGGRTNEKLFF.

The rearrangement uses TRBV18 and TRBJ2-1; TRBD1 might be the D (6 bases). Trimming took off 2 bases at V and 1 base at J, with 12 bases between the two ends. CDR1 is KGHSH and CDR2 is LQKENI in the germline V gene. The CDR3 totals 16 residues. The CDR3 sequence is CASSPFEGESYNEQFF. For the CDR3, the DNA is TGTGCCAGCTCACCATTCGAGGGGGAGTCCTACAATGAGCAGTTCTTC.

This chain links TRBV28 with TRBJ2-5; possibly TRBD1 for D (6 bases). The ends were cut back, 4 bases at V and 4 bases at J, with 13 bases in the middle. Germline CDR1 is MDHEN and CDR2 is SYDVKM. There are 14 residues in the CDR3. The CDR3 nucleotides are TGTGCCAGCAGTTCCCGGACAGTATTAGAGACCCAGTACTTC. Amino acids: CASSSRTVLETQYF.

The rearrangement links TRBV7-8 to TRBJ1-1, with 9 bases aligning to TRBD1. Germline V lookup: CDR1 SGHVS, CDR2 FQNEAQ. This CDR3 region has 15 residues. Germline trimming cut 7 bases from V and 6 bases from J; bases unmatched to any gene: 12. The CDR3 sequence is CASTLLGTGSPEAFF. CDR3 nucleotide sequence: TGTGCCAGCACCCTATTAGGGACAGGGTCCCCTGAAGCTTTCTTT.

This chain joins TRBV11-2 and TRBJ2-3; 10 bases align to TRBD2. After removal of 6 bases from V and 8 bases from J, the junction contained 8 bases not matched to a gene. Looked up from germline, CDR1 is SGHAT and CDR2 is FQNNGV. The CDR3 is made up of 14 amino acids. This chain's CDR3 is CASSSLAGRPTQYF. In DNA, the CDR3 is TGTGCCAGCAGTTCACTAGCGGGGCGGCCTACGCAGTATTTT.

The chain recombines TRBV11-1 with TRBJ2-3; D is possibly TRBD2 (5 bases). V was shortened by 2 bases and J by 4 bases, with 16 bases between the two germline ends. Germline CDR1 reads SGHAT; CDR2 reads FQDESV (reference sequence). The length of the CDR3 is 16 residues. The chain's CDR3 is CASSLSPSSRSDTQYF. The CDR3 DNA sequence: TGTGCCAGCAGCTTATCCCCTTCTAGCCGTTCAGATACGCAGTATTTT.

The chain combines TRBV12-5 with TRBJ2-5; 7 positions match TRBD2. Germline V CDR1 and CDR2: LGHNT, FRNRAP. The CDR3 contains 15 residues. The junction had 10 bases not matched to a gene; V was cut back by 6 bases and J by 3 bases. Here the CDR3 reads CASGSSRGGEETQYF. In DNA, the CDR3 is TGTGCTAGTGGGTCCTCCCGCGGGGGAGAAGAGACCCAGTACTTC. The variable domain in full, with the rest retrieved from reference TRBV12-5 and TRBJ2-5, is DARVTQTPRHKVTEMGQEVTMRCQPILGHNTVFWYRQTMMQGLELLAYFRNRAPLDDSGMPKDRFSAEMPDATLATLKIQPSEPRDSAVYFCASGSSRGGEETQYFGPGTRLLVL.

V usage is TRBV6-1 and J usage is TRBJ2-3; 10 nucleotides agree with TRBD1. Per the germline V gene, CDR1 is MNHNS and CDR2 is SASEGT. CDR3 size: 15 residues. The trim removed 6 bases at V and 4 bases at J, leaving 7 bases unmatched. In DNA, the CDR3 is TGTGCCAGCAGCGGGGGAGGGACAGGGGCAGATACGCAGTATTTT. It yields the protein CASSGGGTGADTQYF.

This clone was observed a handful of times. V gene TRBV5-6 combines with J gene TRBJ1-1; D is unresolved. Trimming removed 4 bases from V and 1 base from J, with 11 bases in between. CDR1 is SGHDT and CDR2 is YYEEEE in the germline V gene. This CDR3 has 14 amino acids. The DNA of the CDR3 is TGTGCCAGCAGCCGGGAACGAGGGAACACTGAAGCTTTCTTT. Translation: CASSRERGNTEAFF.

V is TRBV10-3 and J is TRBJ1-3; 9 bases are a match to TRBD1. There are 16 residues in the CDR3. V dropped 3 bases and J dropped 1; count of bases not matched to a gene: 4. Looked up from germline, CDR1 is ENHRY and CDR2 is SYGVKD. CDR3 DNA sequence: TGTGCCATCAGTGAACCGGGACAGGGTTCTGGAAACACCATATATTTT. Amino acid sequence: CAISEPGQGSGNTIYF.

This chain connects TRBV9 to TRBJ2-1; TRBD2 agrees at 8 bases. CDR1 and CDR2 (germline): SGDLS, YYNGEE. The CDR3 has 14 residues. V was clipped by 0 bases and J by 6 bases; unmatched bases: 2. Here the CDR3 reads CASSVGTSRNEQFF. The CDR3 DNA reads as TGTGCCAGCAGCGTAGGGACTAGCCGCAATGAGCAGTTCTTC.

The chain has TRBV9 and TRBJ1-2, with TRBD1 identical over 9 bases. The CDR3 is made up of 15 amino acids. The J segment lost 1 base and the V segment lost 4 bases, leaving 5 bases of the junction unmatched. From germline, CDR1 is SGDLS and CDR2 YYNGEE. The CDR3 coding sequence is TGTGCCAGCAGCTCTTCGACAGGGGGTAACTATGGCTACACCTTC. Translating gives CASSSSTGGNYGYTF.

The table lists this clone with a few counts. The chain uses TRBV5-4 and TRBJ1-2; maybe TRBD1 (5 bases). The CDR3 length is 15 residues. Trimming took off 2 bases at V and 8 bases at J, with 19 bases between the two ends. The germline gives CDR1 SGHNT, CDR2 YYREEE (reference sequence). The CDR3 nucleotides are TGTGCCAGCAGCTTAACTTTACCAGGGAGGGAAGGCTACACCTTC. Its translation: CASSLTLPGREGYTF.

The chain carries TRBV19 and TRBJ1-1; 9 bases align to TRBD1. The CDR3 totals 16 residues. Germline trimming cut 9 bases from V and 1 base from J; bases unmatched to any gene: 12. Germline CDR1 LNHDA, CDR2 SQIVND (reference sequence). In DNA, the CDR3 is TGTGCCAGCAATCAACCACAGGGGGCCGGGAACACTGAAGCTTTCTTT. Translating gives CASNQPQGAGNTEAFF.

The chain combines TRBV27 with TRBJ2-3; TRBD1 might be the D (6 bases). CDR1 is MNHEY and CDR2 is SMNVEV in the germline V gene (reference sequence). This CDR3 contains 15 residues. Trimming pared 9 bases from V and 1 base from J, leaving 17 bases between. CDR3 in DNA: TGTGCCAGTGGGCAGGGGCCGTCTGGCACAGATACGCAGTATTTT. Amino acids: CASGQGPSGTDTQYF.

V and J are TRBV20-1 and TRBJ2-7; tentative D call: TRBD1 (5 bases). Trimming pared 6 bases from V and 12 bases from J, leaving 18 bases between. CDR3 size: 11 residues. Germline-derived CDR1 and CDR2 are DFQATT and SNEGSKA (reference sequence). CDR3 coding DNA: TGCAGTGCCAAGAAAGGGGAAGTCGGGTACTTC. As protein: CSAKKGEVGYF.

This chain uses TRBV7-9 with TRBJ2-2; TRBD2 matches 7 bases. Germline CDR1 SEHNR, CDR2 FQNEAQ (reference sequence). The V and J ends lost 2 bases and 1 base, in that order; junction bases with no gene match: 7. The CDR3 length is 17 residues. The CDR3 DNA reads as TGTGCCAGCAGCTTAAATGCTCTAGCGGTGAACACCGGGGAGCTGTTTTTT. Its translation is CASSLNALAVNTGELFF.

This chain joins TRBV7-8 and TRBJ1-1; D gene unclear. Trimming took 2 bases from V and 3 from J, leaving 7 bases between them. Germline assignment: CDR1 SGHVS and CDR2 FQNEAQ. The CDR3 consists of 13 residues. This CDR3 reads CASSLSPDTEAFF. DNA of the CDR3: TGTGCCAGCAGCTTAAGTCCGGACACTGAAGCTTTCTTT.

CDR3 sequence (DNA): TGCAGCGTCCGACCCTCAGGCACTGAAGCTTTCTTT. This encodes CSVRPSGTEAFF. This chain joins TRBV29-1 and TRBJ1-1; no firm D call. V shed 6 bases and J shed 4 bases, with 12 bases lying between them. The CDR3 has 12 amino acids. In germline, CDR1 is SQVTM, CDR2 ANQGSEA.

V and J are TRBV5-1 and TRBJ2-5; 10 bases agree with TRBD2. The CDR3 sequence is 15 residues long. The V and J ends lost 2 bases and 2 bases, in that order; junction bases with no gene match: 3. Germline-derived CDR1 and CDR2 are SGHRS and YFSETQ. CDR3 residues: CASSLAGGRQETQYF. The CDR3, as DNA: TGCGCCAGCAGCTTAGCGGGGGGGCGGCAAGAGACCCAGTACTTC. The full variable domain, rest sourced from reference TRBV5-1 and TRBJ2-5, is KAGVTQTPRYLIKTRGQQVTLSCSPISGHRSVSWYQQTPGQGLQFLFEYFSETQRNKGNFPGRFSGRQFSNSRSEMNVSTLELGDSALYLCASSLAGGRQETQYFGPGTRLLVL.

The rearrangement joins TRBV7-3 to TRBJ2-1; a possible D gene is TRBD1 (5 bases). The CDR3 has 16 residues. V lost 3 bases and J 3 bases, leaving 15 bases between the germline ends. Germline values: CDR1 SGHTA, CDR2 FQGTGA. The CDR3 bases are TGTGCCAGCAGCTTGGGATCCGACAGAAGCTACAATGAGCAGTTCTTC. Amino acids: CASSLGSDRSYNEQFF.

This chain links TRBV7-2 with TRBJ2-7; tentative D call: TRBD2 (5 bases). Germline assignment: CDR1 SGHTA and CDR2 FQGNSA. The CDR3 is 12 residues long. With 8 bases removed from V and 7 bases from J, the gap between germline ends came to 15 bases. The CDR3 sequence: CASSRSRVEQYF. In DNA, the CDR3 is TGTGCCAGCTCGAGATCGCGGGTGGAGCAGTACTTC.

The rearrangement uses TRBV15 and TRBJ2-1; 10 bases fit TRBD1. V was pared by 2 bases and J by 7 bases, with 8 bases of the junction left unmatched. CDR1 LNHNV and CDR2 YYDKDF come from the germline V gene (reference sequence). This CDR3 comprises 16 residues. The CDR3 loop reads CATSRPGTGDLNEQFF. CDR3 in DNA: TGTGCCACCAGCAGACCAGGGACAGGGGATTTGAATGAGCAGTTCTTC.

This rearrangement joins TRBV5-4 to TRBJ2-1; 8 bases fit TRBD2. The germline CDR1 and CDR2 sequences are SGHNT and YYREEE (reference sequence). J gave up 7 bases and V 8 bases, and 14 bases lay outside the gene matches. The CDR3 sequence is 15 residues long. In nucleotides, the CDR3 is TGTGCCAGTACCTCCACGGGGGGGGCTCAGAATGAGCAGTTCTTC. It codes for CASTSTGGAQNEQFF.

The chain links TRBV6-4 to TRBJ2-5, with D perhaps matching TRBD1 (5 bases). The V and J ends lost 7 bases and 9 bases respectively, with 21 bases between them. The CDR3 runs 14 residues. Germline V gives CDR1 MRHNA, CDR2 SNTAGT. CDR3 DNA: TGTGCCAGCACTTCACGGACGCTGGGGCCGGCCCAGTACTTC. This gives the protein CASTSRTLGPAQYF.

This clone was picked up one time. This sequence joins TRBV6-5 and TRBJ1-3, with TRBD1 identical over 7 bases. The CDR3 extends over 15 amino acids. After removal of 7 bases from V and 2 bases from J, the junction contained 8 bases not matched to a gene. Germline CDR1 reads MNHEY; CDR2 reads SVGAGI. This CDR3 is CASIFTGTAGNTIYF. The CDR3 DNA reads as TGTGCCAGCATTTTTACCGGGACAGCTGGAAACACCATATATTTT.